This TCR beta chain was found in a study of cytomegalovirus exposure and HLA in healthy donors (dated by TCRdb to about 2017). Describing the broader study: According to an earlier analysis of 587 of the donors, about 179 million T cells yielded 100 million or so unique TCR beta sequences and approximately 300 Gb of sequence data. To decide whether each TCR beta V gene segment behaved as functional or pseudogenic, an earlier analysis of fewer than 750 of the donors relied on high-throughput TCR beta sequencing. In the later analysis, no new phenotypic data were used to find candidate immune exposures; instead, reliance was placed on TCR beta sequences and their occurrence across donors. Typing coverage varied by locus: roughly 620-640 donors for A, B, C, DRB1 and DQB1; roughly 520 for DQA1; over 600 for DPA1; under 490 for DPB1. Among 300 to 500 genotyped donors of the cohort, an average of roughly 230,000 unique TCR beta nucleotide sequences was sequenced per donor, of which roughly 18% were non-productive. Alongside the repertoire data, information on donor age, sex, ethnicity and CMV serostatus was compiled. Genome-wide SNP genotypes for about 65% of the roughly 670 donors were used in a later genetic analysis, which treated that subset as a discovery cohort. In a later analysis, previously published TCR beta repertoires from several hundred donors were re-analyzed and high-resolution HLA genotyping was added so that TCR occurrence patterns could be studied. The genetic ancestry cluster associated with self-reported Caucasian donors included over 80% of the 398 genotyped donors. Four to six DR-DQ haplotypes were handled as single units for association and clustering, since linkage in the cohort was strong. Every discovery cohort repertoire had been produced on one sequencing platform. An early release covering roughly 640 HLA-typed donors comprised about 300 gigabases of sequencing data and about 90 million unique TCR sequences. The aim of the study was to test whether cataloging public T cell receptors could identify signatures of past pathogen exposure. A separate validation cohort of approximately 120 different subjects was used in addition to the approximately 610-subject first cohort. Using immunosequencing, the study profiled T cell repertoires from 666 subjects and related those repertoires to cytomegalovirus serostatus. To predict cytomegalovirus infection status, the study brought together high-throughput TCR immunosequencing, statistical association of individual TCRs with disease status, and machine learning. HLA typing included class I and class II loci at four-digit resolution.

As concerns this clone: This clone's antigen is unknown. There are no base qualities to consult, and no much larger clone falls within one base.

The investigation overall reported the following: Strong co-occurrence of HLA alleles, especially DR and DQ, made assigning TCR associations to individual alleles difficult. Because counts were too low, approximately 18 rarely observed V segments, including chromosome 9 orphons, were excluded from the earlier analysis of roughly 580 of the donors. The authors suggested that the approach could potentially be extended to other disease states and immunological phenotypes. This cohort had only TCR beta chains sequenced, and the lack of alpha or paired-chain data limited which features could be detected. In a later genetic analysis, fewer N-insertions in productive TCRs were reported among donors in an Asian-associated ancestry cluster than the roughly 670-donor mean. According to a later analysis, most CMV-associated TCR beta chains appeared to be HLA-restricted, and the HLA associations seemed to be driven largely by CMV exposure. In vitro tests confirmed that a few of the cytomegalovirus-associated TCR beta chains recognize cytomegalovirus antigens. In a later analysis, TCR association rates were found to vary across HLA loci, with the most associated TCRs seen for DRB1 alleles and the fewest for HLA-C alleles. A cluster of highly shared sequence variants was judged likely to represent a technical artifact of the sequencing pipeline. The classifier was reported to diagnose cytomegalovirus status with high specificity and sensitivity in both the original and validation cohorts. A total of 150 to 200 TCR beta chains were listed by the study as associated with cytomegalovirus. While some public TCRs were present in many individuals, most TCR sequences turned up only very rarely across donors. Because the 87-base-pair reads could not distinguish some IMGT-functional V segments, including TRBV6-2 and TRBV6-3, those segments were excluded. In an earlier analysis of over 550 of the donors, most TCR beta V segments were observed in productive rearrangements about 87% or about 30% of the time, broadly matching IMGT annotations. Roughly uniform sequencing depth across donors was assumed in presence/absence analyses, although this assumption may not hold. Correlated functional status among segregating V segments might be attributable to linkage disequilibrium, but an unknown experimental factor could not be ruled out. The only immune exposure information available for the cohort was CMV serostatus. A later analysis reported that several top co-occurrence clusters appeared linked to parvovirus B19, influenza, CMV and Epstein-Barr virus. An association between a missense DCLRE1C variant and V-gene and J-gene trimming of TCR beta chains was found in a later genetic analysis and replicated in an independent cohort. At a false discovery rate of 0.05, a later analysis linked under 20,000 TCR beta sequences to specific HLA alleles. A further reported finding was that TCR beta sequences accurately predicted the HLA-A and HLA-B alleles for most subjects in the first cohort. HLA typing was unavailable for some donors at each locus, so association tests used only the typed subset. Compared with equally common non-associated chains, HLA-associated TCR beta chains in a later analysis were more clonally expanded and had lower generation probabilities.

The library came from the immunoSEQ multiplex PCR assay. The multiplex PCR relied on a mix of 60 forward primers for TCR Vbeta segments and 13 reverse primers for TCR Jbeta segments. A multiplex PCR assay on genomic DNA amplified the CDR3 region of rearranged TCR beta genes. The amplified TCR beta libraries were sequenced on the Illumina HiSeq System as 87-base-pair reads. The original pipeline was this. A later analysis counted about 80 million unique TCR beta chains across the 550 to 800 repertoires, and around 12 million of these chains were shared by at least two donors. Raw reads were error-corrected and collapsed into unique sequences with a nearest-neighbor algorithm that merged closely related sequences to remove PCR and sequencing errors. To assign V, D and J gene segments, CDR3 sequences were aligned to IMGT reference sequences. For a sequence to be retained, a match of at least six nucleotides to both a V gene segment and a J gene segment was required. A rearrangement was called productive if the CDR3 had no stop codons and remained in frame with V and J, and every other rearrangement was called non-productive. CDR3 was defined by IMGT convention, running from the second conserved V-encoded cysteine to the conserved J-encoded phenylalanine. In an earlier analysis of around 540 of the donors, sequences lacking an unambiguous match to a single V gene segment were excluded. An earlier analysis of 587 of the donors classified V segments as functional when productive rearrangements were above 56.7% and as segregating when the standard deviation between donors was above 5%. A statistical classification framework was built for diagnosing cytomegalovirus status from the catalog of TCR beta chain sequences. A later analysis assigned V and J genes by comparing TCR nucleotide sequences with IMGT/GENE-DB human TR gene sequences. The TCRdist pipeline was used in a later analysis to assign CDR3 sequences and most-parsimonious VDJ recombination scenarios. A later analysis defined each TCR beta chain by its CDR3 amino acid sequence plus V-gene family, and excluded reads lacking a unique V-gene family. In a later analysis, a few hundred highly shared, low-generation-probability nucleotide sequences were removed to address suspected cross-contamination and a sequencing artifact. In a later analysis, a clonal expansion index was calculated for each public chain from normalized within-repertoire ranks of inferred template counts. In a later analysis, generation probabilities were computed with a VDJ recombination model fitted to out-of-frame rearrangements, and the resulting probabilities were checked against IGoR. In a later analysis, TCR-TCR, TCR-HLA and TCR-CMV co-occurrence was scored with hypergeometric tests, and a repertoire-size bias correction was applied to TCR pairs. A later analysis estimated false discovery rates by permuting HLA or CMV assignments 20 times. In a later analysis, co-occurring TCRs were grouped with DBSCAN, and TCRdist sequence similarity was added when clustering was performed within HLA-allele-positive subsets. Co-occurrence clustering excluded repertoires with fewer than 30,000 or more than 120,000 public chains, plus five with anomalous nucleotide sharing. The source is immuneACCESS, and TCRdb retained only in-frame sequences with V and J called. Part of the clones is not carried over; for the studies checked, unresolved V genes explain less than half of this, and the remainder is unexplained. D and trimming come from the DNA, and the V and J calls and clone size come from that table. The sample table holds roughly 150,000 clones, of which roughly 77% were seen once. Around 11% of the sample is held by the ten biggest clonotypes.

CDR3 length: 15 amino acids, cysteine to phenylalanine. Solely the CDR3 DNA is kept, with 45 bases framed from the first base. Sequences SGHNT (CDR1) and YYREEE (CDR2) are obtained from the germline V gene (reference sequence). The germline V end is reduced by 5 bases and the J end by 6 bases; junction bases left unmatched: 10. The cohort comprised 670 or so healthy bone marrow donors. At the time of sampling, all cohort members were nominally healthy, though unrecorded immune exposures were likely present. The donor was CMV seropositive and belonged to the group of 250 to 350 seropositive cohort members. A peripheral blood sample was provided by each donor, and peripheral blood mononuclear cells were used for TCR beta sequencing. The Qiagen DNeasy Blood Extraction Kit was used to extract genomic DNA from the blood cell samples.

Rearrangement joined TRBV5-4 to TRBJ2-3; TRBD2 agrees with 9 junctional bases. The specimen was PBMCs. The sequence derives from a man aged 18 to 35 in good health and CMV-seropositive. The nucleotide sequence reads TGTGCCAGCAGTTTGATAGCGGGAGCCAGGGATACGCAGTATTTT. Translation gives CASSLIAGARDTQYF.